The 22 T cell receptor beta chains listed next were all sequenced from one sample in a study of T cells in tuberculosis. The assay was immunoSEQ multiplex PCR, and TCRdb's table has in-frame clones only and misses some. There are some 7,900 clones in the sample; 95% occur only once, and roughly 10% lies in the top ten. Sequenced: PBMCs. All receptors come from an adult with tuberculosis.

V gene TRBV5-1 combines with J gene TRBJ2-3, with D perhaps TRBD2 (6 bases). Germline-derived CDR1 and CDR2 are SGHRS and YFSETQ. The CDR3 loop spans 15 amino acids. V was pared by 1 base and J by 4 bases, with 13 bases between. The DNA of the CDR3 is TGCGCCAGCAGCTTGCCCGGGACTCGGGCAGATACGCAGTATTTT. It yields the protein CASSLPGTRADTQYF.

This chain joins TRBV11-3 and TRBJ2-2; 8 positions match TRBD2. Trimming removed 0 bases from V and 3 bases from J; junction bases left unmatched: 3. Germline V gene data show CDR1 as SGHNT and CDR2 as YENEEA. This CDR3 spans 16 amino acids. The CDR3 nucleotides are TGTGCCAGCAGCTTAGATCCAGCGGGGGACACCGGGGAGCTGTTTTTT. Protein product: CASSLDPAGDTGELFF.

The chain combines TRBV5-1 with TRBJ1-1; 10 bases map to TRBD1. V shed 4 bases, J shed 1 base, and the junction held 7 bases outside the gene matches. This CDR3 has 16 amino acids. Per the germline V gene, CDR1 is SGHRS and CDR2 is YFSETQ. The CDR3 coding sequence is TGCGCCAGCAGCCCGAGACAGGGGGCAGGGAACACTGAAGCTTTCTTT. This translates into CASSPRQGAGNTEAFF.

In nucleotides, the CDR3 is TGTGCCAGCAGTTTCGTGCGCTCTGGGGCCAACGTCCTGACTTTC. This sequence encodes CASSFVRSGANVLTF. The chain uses TRBV27 and TRBJ2-6; D is uncertain. This CDR3 is 15 amino acids long. Looked up from germline, CDR1 is MNHEY and CDR2 is SMNVEV (reference sequence). Trimming shortened V by 3 bases and J by 0 bases, and 6 bases separated the two germline ends. The variable domain in full, with the rest retrieved from reference TRBV27 and TRBJ2-6, is EAQVTQNPRYLITVTGKKLTVTCSQNMNHEYMSWYRQDPGLGLRQIYYSMNVEVTDKGDVPEGYKVSRKEKRNFPLILESPSPNQTSLYFCASSFVRSGANVLTFGAGSRLTVL.

The rearrangement links TRBV7-3 to TRBJ2-1; 8 bases align to TRBD1. Trimming took 5 bases from V and 9 from J; bases not matched to a gene: 3. Germline V gene lookup returns CDR1 SGHTA and CDR2 FQGTGA. This CDR3 is built from 12 residues. In nucleotides, the CDR3 is TGTGCCAGCAGCCAGGGGGCCAGTGAGCAGTTCTTC. The encoded protein is CASSQGASEQFF.

The chain is built from TRBV6-5 and TRBJ1-6, with a tentative D call TRBD1 (6 bases). Germline-derived CDR1 and CDR2 are MNHEY and SVGAGI. The germline V and J ends were trimmed by 2 bases and 6 bases, with 8 bases remaining between them. The CDR3 contains 14 residues. Here the CDR3 DNA reads TGTGCCAGCAGTTACGGGGACATTAATTCACCCCTCCACTTT. Protein product: CASSYGDINSPLHF.

This chain's CDR3 is CASTQTGVSPLHF. The CDR3 DNA reads as TGTGCCAGCACCCAAACAGGGGTTTCACCCCTCCACTTT. The rearrangement joins TRBV5-8 to TRBJ1-6, with 7 bases aligning to TRBD1. The trim removed 6 bases at V and 9 bases at J, leaving 6 bases unmatched. Germline-derived CDR1 and CDR2 are SGHTS and YDEGEE. This CDR3 contains 13 residues.

The genes are TRBV19 and TRBJ1-6, with 10 bases that match TRBD1. With V trimmed by 2 bases and J by 7 bases, 5 bases remained unmatched. Germline V lookup: CDR1 LNHDA, CDR2 SQIVND (reference sequence). This CDR3 is 16 amino acids long. The DNA of the CDR3 is TGTGCCAGTAGTATATCCCGGGACAGGGGCAATTCACCCCTCCACTTT. Its translation: CASSISRDRGNSPLHF.

The rearrangement links TRBV7-8 to TRBJ1-1; 9 bases fit TRBD1. Germline loops: CDR1 SGHVS, CDR2 FQNEAQ. With V trimmed by 5 bases and J by 1 base, 11 bases remained unmatched. The CDR3 length is 17 residues. In nucleotides, the CDR3 is TGTGCCAGCAGCCAAACATGGGACAGGGTTAAGAACACTGAAGCTTTCTTT. It codes for CASSQTWDRVKNTEAFF.

This clone was recorded only once. The chain employs TRBV7-2 and TRBJ2-7; weak D call: TRBD1 (6 bases). Between the trimmed V and J ends, which lost 5 bases and 4 bases, there was a span of 15 bases. CDR1 SGHTA and CDR2 FQGNSA come from the germline V gene. This CDR3 has 14 amino acids. This CDR3 is CASSLGHFAYEQYF. For the CDR3, the DNA is TGTGCCAGCAGCCTGGGACACTTTGCGTACGAGCAGTACTTC.

The V and J genes are TRBV5-5 and TRBJ2-5; 10 bases fit TRBD2. The CDR3 consists of 14 residues. Germline CDR1 is SGHKS and CDR2 is YYEKEE (reference sequence). The V gene end was trimmed by 7 bases and the J gene end by 5 bases; junction bases not matched to a gene: 8. The CDR3 bases are TGTGCCAGCGGACTACTAGCGGGATTGGAGACCCAGTACTTC. This translates into CASGLLAGLETQYF.

CDR3 in amino acids: CASSYSISSGNTIYF. CDR3 in DNA: TGTGCCAGCAGTTACTCGATCAGCTCTGGAAACACCATATATTTT. The genes are TRBV6-5 and TRBJ1-3, with D hard to call. The CDR3 runs 15 residues. Germline V lookup: CDR1 MNHEY, CDR2 SVGAGI. Trimming cost V 0 bases and J 0 bases, with 6 bases left between them.

The J gene is TRBJ2-1, the V gene TRBV6-4; 9 bases fit TRBD2. V trimming: 6 bases; J trimming: 1 base; junction bases outside the gene matches: 19. Germline CDR1 and CDR2: MRHNA and SNTAGT. The CDR3 has 20 residues. This chain's CDR3 is CASRETGQREVLFSYNEQFF. The CDR3 DNA reads TGTGCCAGCAGGGAAACAGGTCAGCGGGAGGTCCTATTTTCCTACAATGAGCAGTTCTTC.

The chain joins TRBV6-6 to TRBJ2-2; a weak D match, TRBD1 (6 bases). The V gene's germline CDR1 is MNHNY and CDR2 SVGAGI (reference sequence). Trimming left V 7 bases short and J 5 bases short, with 11 bases between. The CDR3 has 13 residues. CDR3 sequence (DNA): TGTGCCAGCACCCAACAGGGTACCGGGGAGCTGTTTTTT. Translation gives CASTQQGTGELFF.

This sequence joins TRBV15 and TRBJ1-1; D gene uncertain. The CDR3 spans 14 residues. The germline gives CDR1 LNHNV, CDR2 YYDKDF (reference sequence). V dropped 2 bases and J dropped 1 base, with 8 bases sitting between them. The CDR3 sequence is CATSRPRENTEAFF. The DNA for the CDR3 is TGTGCCACCAGCAGACCCCGGGAGAACACTGAAGCTTTCTTT.

V and J are TRBV25-1 and TRBJ2-7, with D tentatively TRBD1 (6 bases). CDR3 length: 14 amino acids. V was cut by 2 bases and J by 3 bases, with 11 bases left in between. The germline V gene encodes CDR1 MGHDK and CDR2 SYGVNS. CDR3 coding DNA: TGTGCCAGCAGTGAAACAGGGTGGCACTACGAGCAGTACTTC. It codes for CASSETGWHYEQYF.

The rearrangement joins TRBV9 to TRBJ1-2; TRBD1 matches 7 bases. V shed 4 bases and J 4 bases; nucleotides not matched to a gene: 16. CDR1 and CDR2 from the germline V gene are SGDLS and YYNGEE. The CDR3 spans 17 residues. Written as DNA, the CDR3 is TGTGCCAGCAGCCTCGAAGGGACAGTTGCGGTCGGCTATGGCTACACCTTC. As protein: CASSLEGTVAVGYGYTF.

The chain recombines TRBV19 with TRBJ2-5, with 8 bases lining up with TRBD2. Trimming at V came to 6 bases and at J to 4 bases, leaving 7 bases not matched to a gene. Looked up from germline, CDR1 is LNHDA and CDR2 is SQIVND (reference sequence). There are 14 residues in the CDR3. The CDR3 nucleotides are TGTGCCAGTAGCCCGGGGGGGGGCGGAGAGACCCAGTACTTC. Translation gives CASSPGGGGETQYF.

The chain has TRBV5-4 and TRBJ2-5; 10 bases agree with TRBD1. Germline CDR1 and CDR2: SGHNT and YYREEE (reference sequence). CDR3 length: 15 amino acids. The junction had 8 bases not matched to a gene; V was cut back by 4 bases and J by 5 bases. For the CDR3, the DNA is TGTGCCAGCAGCGGTGGGGACAGGGGTGAGGAGACCCAGTACTTC. Translating it yields CASSGGDRGEETQYF.

In this sample, this clone turned up a few times. This chain connects TRBV7-9 to TRBJ1-1; no clear D. The germline V gene has CDR1 SEHNR and CDR2 FQNEAQ (reference sequence). This CDR3 has 12 amino acids. V lost 3 bases, J lost 6 bases, and 8 bases lay in between. The CDR3 DNA is TGTGCCAGCAGCTTCACGGACTCTGAAGCTTTCTTT. This gives the protein CASSFTDSEAFF.

V gene TRBV4-1 combines with J gene TRBJ2-5; 7 nucleotides line up with TRBD2. Looked up from germline, CDR1 is MGHRA and CDR2 is YSYEKL. V trimming: 9 bases; J trimming: 5 bases; junction bases outside the gene matches: 15. The CDR3 is 15 amino acids. CDR3 sequence: CASTFSSGKGETQYF. DNA of the CDR3: TGCGCCAGTACATTTTCGAGCGGGAAAGGGGAGACCCAGTACTTC.

This rearrangement joins TRBV5-1 to TRBJ2-7; 8 nucleotides match TRBD2. This CDR3 region has 14 residues. CDR1 is SGHRS and CDR2 is YFSETQ in the germline V gene. Trimming removed 4 bases from V and 4 bases from J; junction bases left unmatched: 7. The CDR3 bases are TGCGCCAGCAGCCCGGGGGGGGCAAGGTACGAGCAGTACTTC. Translation: CASSPGGARYEQYF.